One sample yielded the 30 T cell receptor beta chains listed below, sequenced in a study of T cell repertoires in cytomegalovirus infection (dated by TCRdb to between 2017 and 2020). Their target antigens are unknown. Taken with the paper, the label for treatment or condition translates to: in vitro stimulation with specific CMV peptide epitopes to enrich CMV-specific T cells. The sequencer listed for this sample is Illumina HiSeq 1500. TCRdb reran the public reads through fastp at Q25 and MiXCR, keeping productive beta chains. CDR3 protein duplicates are merged, each entry listing the most common genes and DNA. This sample is represented by about 830,000 distinct CDR3 sequences; 30% to 35% of them were singletons. The ten largest clonotypes hold 9.5% to 15% of the sample. The material sequenced was cultured CD8+ T cells from PBMCs, taken from culture after CMV antigen stimulation. All receptors derive from a human donor in good health (CMV status not recorded). Some clones in this sample may be carry-over from other donors' samples.

In this sample, this clonotype turned up a few times. The chain carries TRBV5-4 and TRBJ1-4; TRBD1 matches at 9 bases. Germline V lookup: CDR1 SGHNT, CDR2 YYREEE (reference sequence). The CDR3 has 13 residues. Germline trimming cut 2 bases from V and 10 bases from J; bases unmatched to any gene: 3. The CDR3 loop is CASSLTGGGKLFF. In nucleotides, the CDR3 is TGTGCCAGCAGCTTAACAGGGGGCGGAAAACTGTTTTTT.

This clonotype was picked up a small number of times. The chain combines TRBV7-8 with TRBJ1-5; D remains ambiguous. Germline V CDR1 and CDR2: SGHVS, FQNEAQ. V was shortened by 4 bases and J by 6 bases, with 7 bases between the two germline ends. This CDR3 spans 12 amino acids. The CDR3: CASSWTGQPQHF. CDR3 coding DNA: TGTGCCAGCAGCTGGACTGGTCAGCCCCAGCATTTT.

Concerning this clonotype itself: A much larger clone is a single base away; this may be a read error. The J gene is TRBJ1-1, the V gene TRBV7-2; D is undetermined. V lost 1 base and J lost 4, with 7 bases in between. CDR3 length equals 13 residues. Germline loops: CDR1 SGHTA, CDR2 FQGNSA. The CDR3, as DNA: TGTACCAGCAGCTTAGTCGAGGCCACTGAAGCTTTCTTT. It specifies CTSSLVEATEAFF.

This clonotype was recorded a few times. The chain links TRBV7-2 to TRBJ1-1; D unclear. This CDR3 region has 12 residues. Deletions cut 5 bases from V and 4 bases from J, with 8 bases between. Germline CDR1 and CDR2: SGHTA and FQGNSA. In DNA form, the CDR3 reads TGTGCCAGCAGCCCTATCGGCACTGAAGCTTTCTTT. This codes for CASSPIGTEAFF.

The rearrangement joins TRBV7-9 to TRBJ2-5; D is unclear. CDR3 size: 8 residues. CDR1 and CDR2 from the germline V gene are SEHNR and FQNEAQ (reference sequence). The CDR3 region has the DNA TGTGGGGAAGAGACCCAGTACTTC. It is translated as CGEETQYF.

This clonotype was seen only once. This chain uses TRBV19 with TRBJ1-2; D not certain. V was trimmed by 3 bases and J by 4 bases, leaving 9 bases between them. CDR1 LNHDA and CDR2 SQIVND come from the germline V gene (reference sequence). This CDR3 is built from 13 residues. The CDR3 DNA follows: TGTGCCAGTAGTATGGGCAGCAGCTATGGCTACACCTTC. It yields the protein CASSMGSSYGYTF.

This clonotype appeared a few times. The V gene is TRBV7-9, the J gene TRBJ1-3; 8 bases are shared with TRBD1. The CDR3 runs 16 residues. Germline CDR1 SEHNR, CDR2 FQNEAQ (reference sequence). Unmatched junction bases numbered 8, after V lost 4 bases and J lost 3 bases. CDR3 amino acids: CASSWSATGDGNTIYF. CDR3 coding DNA: TGTGCCAGCAGCTGGAGCGCGACAGGGGATGGAAACACCATATATTTT.

The sample holds a few counts of this clonotype. The chain employs TRBV5-6 and TRBJ2-3, with 8 bases fitting TRBD1. CDR1 and CDR2 (germline): SGHDT, YYEEEE. J lost 4 bases, V lost 0 bases, and 4 bases had no gene match. This CDR3 contains 15 residues. The chain's CDR3 is CASSLDRGLPDTQYF. As DNA, the CDR3 is TGTGCCAGCAGCTTGGACAGGGGGTTACCAGATACGCAGTATTTT.

The V call is TRBV12-3 or TRBV12-4, the J call TRBJ2-3; TRBD1 aligns across 9 bases. The CDR3 is made up of 16 amino acids. Trimming took 5 bases from V and 0 from J; bases not matched to a gene: 6. CDR3 in DNA: TGTGCCAGCAGTCAGGGACAGGGAGGGAGCACAGATACGCAGTATTTT. This codes for CASSQGQGGSTDTQYF.

CDR3 DNA sequence: TGTGCCAGCAGCGGCAAAAGCAGGGGATTTAGCAATCAGCCCCAGCATTTT. Its protein is CASSGKSRGFSNQPQHF. V is TRBV7-8 and J is TRBJ1-5; D may be TRBD1 (6 bases). V lost 5 bases and J lost 0, with 17 bases in between. The CDR3 totals 17 residues. CDR1 and CDR2 from the germline V gene are SGHVS and FQNEAQ.

This clonotype was counted at least ten times. The rearrangement links TRBV7-2 to TRBJ2-3; D is undetermined. From germline, CDR1 is SGHTA and CDR2 FQGNSA. The CDR3 covers 14 residues. Trimming left V 1 base short and J 6 bases short, with 11 bases between. The CDR3 protein is CASSLETAGDTQYF. The CDR3 DNA is TGTGCCAGCAGCTTAGAGACGGCCGGTGATACGCAGTATTTT.

V and J are TRBV19 and TRBJ2-2; D is ambiguous. The germline gives CDR1 LNHDA, CDR2 SQIVND (reference sequence). The CDR3 has 13 residues. V was shortened by 5 bases and J by 3 bases, with 7 bases between the two germline ends. The CDR3 DNA sequence: TGTGCCAGTAGTCCCTACGACACCGGGGAGCTGTTTTTT. This encodes CASSPYDTGELFF.

This clonotype has ten or more counts. The gene calls are TRBV6-1 and TRBJ2-1, with a weak D call TRBD1 (6 bases). Trimming stripped 1 base from V and 2 bases from J, with 15 bases between. CDR3 length equals 17 residues. Germline CDR1 reads MNHNS; CDR2 reads SASEGT. This chain's CDR3 is CASSEVTGNRPYNEQFF. The DNA of the CDR3 is TGTGCCAGCAGTGAAGTAACAGGGAATCGTCCCTACAATGAGCAGTTCTTC.

This clonotype was counted only a few times. The V call is TRBV28, the J call TRBJ2-7; a possible D gene is TRBD1 (5 bases). The CDR3 consists of 15 residues. The V and J ends lost 5 bases and 0 bases respectively, with 14 bases between them. Germline-derived CDR1 and CDR2 are MDHEN and SYDVKM. For the CDR3, the DNA is TGTGCCAGCAGTCCAACCCACGACAGCTCCTACGAGCAGTACGTC. As protein: CASSPTHDSSYEQYV.

V and J are TRBV27 and TRBJ1-1; D is unclear. This CDR3 spans 16 amino acids. Per the germline V gene, CDR1 is MNHEY and CDR2 is SMNVEV (reference sequence). The V end lost 6 bases, the J end lost 3 bases, and 20 bases lay between the germline ends. The CDR3 bases are TGTGCCAGCAGGGGAGGGTCCCTGAATATGGACACTGAAGCTTTCTTT. Translating it yields CASRGGSLNMDTEAFF.

A note on this clonotype: With a far larger clone one base away, a read error is the likely cause. V usage is TRBV7-6 and J usage is TRBJ2-7; D tentatively fits TRBD1 or TRBD2 (6 bases each). There are 12 residues in the CDR3. The germline V gene has CDR1 SGHVS and CDR2 FNYEAQ. The DNA of the CDR3 is TGTGCCAGCGGCTTAGGGGGGAACGAGCAGTACTTC. Translated, it gives CASGLGGNEQYF.

A few counts support this clonotype. The V gene is TRBV7-2, the J gene TRBJ1-5, with TRBD1 matching over 10 bases. CDR1 SGHTA and CDR2 FQGNSA come from the germline V gene. The CDR3 runs to 15 residues. V lost 5 bases and J lost 1; bases outside the gene matches: 2. As DNA, the CDR3 is TGTGCCAGCAGCCGACAGGGGGCAAGCAATCAGCCCCAGCATTTT. As protein: CASSRQGASNQPQHF.

A remark on this clonotype: A single base separates this from a much larger clone, so it may be a read error. This chain connects TRBV7-4 to TRBJ2-6; tentative D call: TRBD2 (6 bases). This CDR3 comprises 17 residues. V dropped 4 bases and J dropped 0 bases, with 13 bases sitting between them. CDR1 is SGHVT and CDR2 is SQSDAQ in the germline V gene. This CDR3 is CASSSTGLNSGANVLTF. In DNA, the CDR3 is TGTGCCAGCAGCTCCACGGGACTTAACTCTGGGGCCAACGTCCTGACTTTC.

The V call is TRBV6-6, the J call TRBJ1-1; 9 bases match TRBD1. Germline V gives CDR1 MNHNY, CDR2 SVGAGI (reference sequence). J was trimmed by 7 bases and V by 0 bases; bases with no gene match: 6. The CDR3 runs to 15 residues. DNA for the CDR3: TGTGCCAGCAGTTACTCGGGGACAGGGTTCAATGAAGCTTTCTTT. Its protein product is CASSYSGTGFNEAFF.

This clonotype was found a few times. V is TRBV7-2 and J is TRBJ2-7; no reliable D call. Germline assignment: CDR1 SGHTA and CDR2 FQGNSA. V dropped 4 bases and J dropped 2 bases, with 12 bases sitting between them. The CDR3 spans 14 residues. CDR3 nucleotide sequence: TGTGCCAGCAGCTACACAGACTCGCCCTACGAGCAGTACTTC. This encodes CASSYTDSPYEQYF.

This clonotype was detected only a few times. The CDR3 is CATSRDRGFSGANVLTF. CDR3 bases: TGTGCCACCAGCAGAGATAGGGGGTTTTCTGGGGCCAACGTCCTGACTTTC. The chain has TRBV15 and TRBJ2-6, with D possibly matching TRBD1 (6 bases). CDR3 length equals 17 residues. The germline CDR1 and CDR2 sequences are LNHNV and YYDKDF (reference sequence). Trimming removed 0 bases from V and 1 base from J, with 10 bases in between.

This clonotype has more than one count but fewer than ten. The chain joins TRBV20-1 to TRBJ2-6; 11 positions match TRBD2. J lost 2 bases, V lost 0 bases, and 3 bases had no gene match. CDR3 size: 17 residues. Germline V CDR1 and CDR2: DFQATT, SNEGSKA (reference sequence). Written as DNA, the CDR3 is TGCAGTGCTAGAGATCTAGCGGGGGGCCCTGGGGCCAACGTCCTGACTTTC. This sequence encodes CSARDLAGGPGANVLTF.

The chain joins TRBV7-3 to TRBJ1-1; weak D call: TRBD1 (5 bases). Between the trimmed V and J ends, which lost 3 bases and 3 bases, there was a span of 14 bases. The length of the CDR3 is 15 residues. CDR1 and CDR2 from the germline V gene are SGHTA and FQGTGA. CDR3 in amino acids: CASSLQGPVDTEAFF. The CDR3 DNA follows: TGTGCCAGCAGCTTGCAGGGCCCCGTAGACACTGAAGCTTTCTTT.

The chain carries TRBV12-5 and TRBJ2-5; 15 nucleotides agree with TRBD2. The germline CDR1 and CDR2 sequences are LGHNT and FRNRAP. The trim removed 3 bases at V and 4 bases at J, leaving 24 bases unmatched. This CDR3 region has 23 residues. The CDR3 loop is CASGFGVDRTSGGETAFGETQYF. The CDR3 coding sequence is TGTGCTAGTGGTTTCGGGGTCGACAGGACTAGCGGGGGGGAAACTGCCTTCGGAGAGACCCAGTACTTC.

There are a few counts of this clonotype. The V gene is TRBV11-2, the J gene TRBJ1-4, with unresolved D. This CDR3 contains 12 residues. Germline CDR1 is SGHAT and CDR2 is FQNNGV. V gave up 4 bases and J gave up 10 bases, with 10 bases separating them. CDR3 sequence reads: CASSSGSGKLFF. In nucleotides, the CDR3 is TGTGCCAGCAGCTCGGGGTCCGGAAAACTGTTTTTT.

CDR3 region: CAITSDPSTDTQYF. As DNA, the CDR3 is TGTGCCATTACTAGCGACCCTAGCACAGATACGCAGTATTTT. The rearrangement joins TRBV10-3 to TRBJ2-3, with TRBD2 matching 7 bases. This CDR3 is built from 14 residues. V trimming: 9 bases; J trimming: 0 bases; junction bases outside the gene matches: 6. The germline V gene encodes CDR1 ENHRY and CDR2 SYGVKD.

This clonotype was seen more than once but under ten times. This sequence joins TRBV3-1 and TRBJ2-1; 10 bases fit TRBD1. CDR1 is LGHDT and CDR2 is YNNKEL in the germline V gene (reference sequence). V was pared by 2 bases and J by 3 bases, with 4 bases of the junction left unmatched. CDR3 length equals 16 residues. For the CDR3, the DNA is TGTGCCAGCAGCCAACCCGGACAGGGGGACTACAATGAGCAGTTCTTC. This encodes CASSQPGQGDYNEQFF.

Many counts were recorded for this clonotype. This chain joins TRBV7-6 and TRBJ1-2; no firm D call. With 8 bases removed from V and 0 bases from J, the gap between germline ends came to 22 bases. Germline V gives CDR1 SGHVS, CDR2 FNYEAQ. The CDR3 runs 17 residues. CDR3 sequence (DNA): TGTGCCAGCTCCCCTTCTGGACGGAGGAAATCTAACTATGGCTACACCTTC. Translating it yields CASSPSGRRKSNYGYTF.

This clonotype was observed at least ten times. This sequence joins TRBV7-2 and TRBJ2-2; 9 nucleotides align to TRBD2. Germline V CDR1 and CDR2: SGHTA, FQGNSA. CDR3 length equals 19 residues. V was pared by 4 bases and J by 2 bases, with 14 bases of the junction left unmatched. The CDR3 reads CASSSPGTSILINTGELFF. In DNA form, the CDR3 reads TGTGCCAGCAGCTCGCCCGGGACTAGCATCCTAATTAACACCGGGGAGCTGTTTTTT.

Notes on this clonotype: In this CDR3 the conserved last residue, phenylalanine or tryptophan, is missing, so a read error is likely. The rearrangement uses TRBV7-9 and TRBJ1-3; tentative D call: TRBD1 (5 bases). The CDR3 covers 19 residues. V dropped 5 bases and J dropped 0 bases, with 23 bases sitting between them. Per germline, CDR1 SEHNR and CDR2 FQNEAQ (reference sequence). Here the CDR3 reads CASSAQPGTAVLSGNTIYL. DNA for the CDR3: TGTGCCAGCAGCGCTCAACCCGGGACGGCAGTTCTCTCTGGAAACACCATATATTTG.